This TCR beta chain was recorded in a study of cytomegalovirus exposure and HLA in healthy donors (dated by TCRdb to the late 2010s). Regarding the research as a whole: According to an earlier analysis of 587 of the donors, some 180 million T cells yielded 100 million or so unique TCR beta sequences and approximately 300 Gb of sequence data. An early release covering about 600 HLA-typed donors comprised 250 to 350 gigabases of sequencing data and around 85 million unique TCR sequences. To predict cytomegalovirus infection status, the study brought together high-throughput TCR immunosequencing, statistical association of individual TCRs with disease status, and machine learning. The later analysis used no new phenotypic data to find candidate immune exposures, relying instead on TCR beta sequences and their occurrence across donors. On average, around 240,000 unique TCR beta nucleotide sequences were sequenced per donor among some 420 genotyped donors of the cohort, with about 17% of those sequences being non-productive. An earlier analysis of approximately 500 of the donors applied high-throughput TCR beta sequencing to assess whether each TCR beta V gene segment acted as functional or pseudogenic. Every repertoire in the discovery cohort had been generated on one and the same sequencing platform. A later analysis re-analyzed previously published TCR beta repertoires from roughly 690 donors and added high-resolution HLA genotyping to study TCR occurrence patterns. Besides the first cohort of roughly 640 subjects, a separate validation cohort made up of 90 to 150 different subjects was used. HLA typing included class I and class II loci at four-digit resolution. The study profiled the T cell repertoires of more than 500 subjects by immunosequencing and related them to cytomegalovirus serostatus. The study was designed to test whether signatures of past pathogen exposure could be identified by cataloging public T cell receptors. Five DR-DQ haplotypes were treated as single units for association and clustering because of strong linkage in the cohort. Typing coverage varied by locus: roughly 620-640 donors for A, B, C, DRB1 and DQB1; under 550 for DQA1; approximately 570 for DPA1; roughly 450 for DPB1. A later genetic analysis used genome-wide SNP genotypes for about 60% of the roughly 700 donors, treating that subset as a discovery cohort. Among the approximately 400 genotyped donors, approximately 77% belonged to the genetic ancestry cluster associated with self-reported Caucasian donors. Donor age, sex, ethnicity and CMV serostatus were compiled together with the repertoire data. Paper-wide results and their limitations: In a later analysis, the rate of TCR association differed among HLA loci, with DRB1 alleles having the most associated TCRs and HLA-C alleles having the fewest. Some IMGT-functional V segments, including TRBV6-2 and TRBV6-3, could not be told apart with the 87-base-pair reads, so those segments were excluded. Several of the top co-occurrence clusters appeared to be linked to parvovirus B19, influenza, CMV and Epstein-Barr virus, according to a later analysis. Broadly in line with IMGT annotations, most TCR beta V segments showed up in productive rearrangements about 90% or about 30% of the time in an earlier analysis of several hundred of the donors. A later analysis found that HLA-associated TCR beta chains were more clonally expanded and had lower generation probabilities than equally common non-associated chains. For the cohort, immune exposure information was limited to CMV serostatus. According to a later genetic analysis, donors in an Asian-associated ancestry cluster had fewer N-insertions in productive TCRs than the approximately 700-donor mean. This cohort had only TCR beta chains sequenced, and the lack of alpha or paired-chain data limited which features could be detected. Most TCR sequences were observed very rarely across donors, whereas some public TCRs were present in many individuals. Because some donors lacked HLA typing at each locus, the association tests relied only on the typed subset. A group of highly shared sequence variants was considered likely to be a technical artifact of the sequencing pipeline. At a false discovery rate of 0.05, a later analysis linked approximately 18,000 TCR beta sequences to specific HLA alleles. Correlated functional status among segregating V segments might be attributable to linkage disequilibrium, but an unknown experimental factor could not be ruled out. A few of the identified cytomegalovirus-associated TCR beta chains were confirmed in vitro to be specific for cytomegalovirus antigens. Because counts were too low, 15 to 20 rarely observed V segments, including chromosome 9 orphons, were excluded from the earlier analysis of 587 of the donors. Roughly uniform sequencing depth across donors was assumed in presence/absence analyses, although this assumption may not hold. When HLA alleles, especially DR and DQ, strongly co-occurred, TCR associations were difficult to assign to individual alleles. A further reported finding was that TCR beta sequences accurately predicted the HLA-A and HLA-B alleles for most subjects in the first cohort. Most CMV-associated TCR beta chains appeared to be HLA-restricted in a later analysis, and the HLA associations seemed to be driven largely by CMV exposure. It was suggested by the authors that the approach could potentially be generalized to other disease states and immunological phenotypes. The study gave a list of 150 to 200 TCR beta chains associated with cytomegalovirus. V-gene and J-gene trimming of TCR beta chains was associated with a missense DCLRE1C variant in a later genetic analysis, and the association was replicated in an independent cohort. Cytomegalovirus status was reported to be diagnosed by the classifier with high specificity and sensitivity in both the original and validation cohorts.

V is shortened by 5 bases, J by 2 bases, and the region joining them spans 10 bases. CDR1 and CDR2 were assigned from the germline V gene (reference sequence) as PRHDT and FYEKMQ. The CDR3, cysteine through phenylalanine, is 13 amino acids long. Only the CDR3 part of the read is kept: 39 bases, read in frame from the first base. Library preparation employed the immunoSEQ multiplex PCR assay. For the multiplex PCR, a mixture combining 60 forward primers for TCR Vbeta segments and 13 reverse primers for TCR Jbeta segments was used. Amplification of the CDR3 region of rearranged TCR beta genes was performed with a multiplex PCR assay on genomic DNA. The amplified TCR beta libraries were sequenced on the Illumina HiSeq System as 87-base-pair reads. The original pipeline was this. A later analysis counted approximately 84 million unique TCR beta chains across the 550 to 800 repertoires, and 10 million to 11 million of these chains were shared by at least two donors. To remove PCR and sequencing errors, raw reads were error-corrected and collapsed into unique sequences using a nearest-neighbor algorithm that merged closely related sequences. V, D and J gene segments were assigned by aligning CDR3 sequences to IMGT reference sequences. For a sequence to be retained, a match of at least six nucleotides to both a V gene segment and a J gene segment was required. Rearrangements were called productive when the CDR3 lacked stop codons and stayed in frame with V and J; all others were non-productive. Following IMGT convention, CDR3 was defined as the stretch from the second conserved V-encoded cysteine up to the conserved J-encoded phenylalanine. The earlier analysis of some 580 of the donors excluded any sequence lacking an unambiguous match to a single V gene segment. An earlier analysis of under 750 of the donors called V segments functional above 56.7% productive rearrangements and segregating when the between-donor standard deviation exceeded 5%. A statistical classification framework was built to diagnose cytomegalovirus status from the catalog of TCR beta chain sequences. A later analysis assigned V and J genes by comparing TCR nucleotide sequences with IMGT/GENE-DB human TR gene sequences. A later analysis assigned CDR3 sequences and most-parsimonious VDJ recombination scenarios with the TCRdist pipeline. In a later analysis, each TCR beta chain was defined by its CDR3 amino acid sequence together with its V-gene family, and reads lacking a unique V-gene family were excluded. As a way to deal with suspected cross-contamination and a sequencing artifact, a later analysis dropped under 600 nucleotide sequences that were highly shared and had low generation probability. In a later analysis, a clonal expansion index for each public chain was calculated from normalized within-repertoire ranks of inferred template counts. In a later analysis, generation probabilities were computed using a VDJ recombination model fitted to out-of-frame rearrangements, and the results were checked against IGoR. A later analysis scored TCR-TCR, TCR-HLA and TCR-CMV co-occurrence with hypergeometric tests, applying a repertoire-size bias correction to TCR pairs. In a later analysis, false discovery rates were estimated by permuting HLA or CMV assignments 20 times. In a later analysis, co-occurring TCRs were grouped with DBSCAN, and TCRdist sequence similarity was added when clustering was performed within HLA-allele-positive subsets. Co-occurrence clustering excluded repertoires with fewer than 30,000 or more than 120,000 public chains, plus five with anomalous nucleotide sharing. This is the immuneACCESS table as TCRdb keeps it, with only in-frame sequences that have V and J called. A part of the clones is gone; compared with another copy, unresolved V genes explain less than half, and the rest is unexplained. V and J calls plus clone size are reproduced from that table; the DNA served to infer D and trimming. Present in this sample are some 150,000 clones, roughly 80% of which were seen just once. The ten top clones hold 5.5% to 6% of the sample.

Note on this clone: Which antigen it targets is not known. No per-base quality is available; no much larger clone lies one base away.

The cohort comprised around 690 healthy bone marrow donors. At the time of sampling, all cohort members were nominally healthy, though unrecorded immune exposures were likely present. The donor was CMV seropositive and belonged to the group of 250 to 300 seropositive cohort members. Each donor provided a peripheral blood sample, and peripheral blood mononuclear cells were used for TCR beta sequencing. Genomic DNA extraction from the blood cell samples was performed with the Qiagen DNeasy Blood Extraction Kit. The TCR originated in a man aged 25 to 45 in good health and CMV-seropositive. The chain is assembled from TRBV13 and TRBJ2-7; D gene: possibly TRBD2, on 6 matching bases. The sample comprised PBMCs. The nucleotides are TGTGCCAGCAGCCCCGGAGGGCCCTACGAGCAGTACTTC. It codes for CASSPGGPYEQYF.